A selection of T cell receptor beta chains follows, all from one sample in a study of Ad26.COV2.S vaccination and SARS-CoV-2 variants. Profiled with immunoSEQ multiplex PCR; TCRdb holds only in-frame clones, not every one. The data show under 600,000 clones, roughly nine tenths seen once. The source was peripheral blood, collected in a trial of Ad26.COV2.S vaccine versus placebo. These receptors originate from a person aged 18-60 years who received the Ad26.COV2.S COVID-19 vaccine or a placebo. The CDR3 runs from the conserved cysteine through the conserved F or W. Each record gives: V gene, J gene, CDR3 protein.

V gene: TRBV6-5; J gene: TRBJ1-1; CDR3 protein: CASSWAEGVTSEAFF
V gene: TRBV20-1; J gene: TRBJ2-7; CDR3 protein: CSARGKYEQYF
V gene: TRBV27; J gene: TRBJ2-3; CDR3 protein: CASKEGVFHRPYF
V gene: TRBV15; J gene: TRBJ2-2; CDR3 protein: CATSREGRGNGELFF
V gene: TRBV28; J gene: TRBJ2-3; CDR3 protein: CASSLLADTQYF
V gene: TRBV5-4; J gene: TRBJ2-1; CDR3 protein: CASRTVNENEQFF
V gene: TRBV7-3; J gene: TRBJ2-5; CDR3 protein: CASSTTSGSWETQYF
V gene: TRBV27; J gene: TRBJ2-7; CDR3 protein: CASSFGQGVYEQYF
V gene: TRBV7-2; J gene: TRBJ2-7; CDR3 protein: CASSPRQNYEQYF
V gene: TRBV13; J gene: TRBJ2-5; CDR3 protein: CASSTIYQETQYF
V gene: TRBV5-4; J gene: TRBJ1-4; CDR3 protein: CASSLGPGQRNEKLFF
V gene: TRBV6-5; J gene: TRBJ2-7; CDR3 protein: CASSYSSAAPYEQYF
V gene: TRBV27; J gene: TRBJ2-7; CDR3 protein: CASLGPTYEQYF
V gene: TRBV28; J gene: TRBJ1-2; CDR3 protein: CASSLIDRAGETF
V gene: TRBV15; J gene: TRBJ2-4; CDR3 protein: CATRRSGAKNIQYF
V gene: TRBV6-1; J gene: TRBJ2-2; CDR3 protein: CASSEPGQANTGELFF
V gene: TRBV24-1; J gene: TRBJ1-1; CDR3 protein: CATYGGVEAFF
V gene: TRBV11-1; J gene: TRBJ1-1; CDR3 protein: CASSPDRVNTEAFF
V gene: TRBV6-5; J gene: TRBJ1-2; CDR3 protein: CASSRGGAGYTF
V gene: TRBV6-5; J gene: TRBJ1-3; CDR3 protein: CASSSRSRGNTIYF
V gene: TRBV27; J gene: TRBJ2-7; CDR3 protein: CASSFSPGYEQYF
V gene: TRBV5-1; J gene: TRBJ1-3; CDR3 protein: CASSEGQVSGNTIYF